A single sample is the source of the 4 T cell receptor beta chains below, sequenced in a study of OX40 agonist ivuxolimab in advanced cancers. Clones were read by immunoSEQ multiplex PCR, and TCRdb kept only the in-frame ones, dropping some. The sample carries about 44,000 clones, 65% to 85% recorded once. This specimen consisted of CD4+ or CD8+ T cells sorted from blood, obtained in a trial of the OX40 agonist ivuxolimab. These receptors all stem from an adult with an advanced solid tumor such as melanoma, head and neck, liver or kidney cancer.

The chain carries TRBV2 and TRBJ2-3; 8 nucleotides agree with TRBD1. Germline-derived CDR1 and CDR2 are SNHLY and FYNNEI. CDR3 length: 13 amino acids. The trim removed 8 bases at V and 7 bases at J, leaving 8 bases unmatched. The CDR3 reads CASAGDRGYTQYF. In DNA, the CDR3 is TGTGCCAGCGCGGGTGACAGGGGTTATACGCAGTATTTT.

This clone was observed a few times. Here the CDR3 DNA reads TGTGCCAGTAGTATTACCGAGACTGATCAGCCCCAGCATTTT. Translating gives CASSITETDQPQHF. This chain links TRBV19 with TRBJ1-5; D is ambiguous. Germline loops: CDR1 LNHDA, CDR2 SQIVND (reference sequence). The CDR3 is 14 amino acids. Between the trimmed V and J ends, which lost 3 bases and 5 bases, there was a span of 11 bases.

The genes are TRBV10-2 and TRBJ1-5; maybe TRBD1 (6 bases). The CDR3 sequence is 15 residues long. V lost 2 bases and J 3 bases, leaving 11 bases between the germline ends. Germline V CDR1 and CDR2: WSHSY, SAAADI. In DNA form, the CDR3 reads TGCGCCAGCAGTGAGCTACAGGGTACCAATCAGCCCCAGCATTTT. Its translation is CASSELQGTNQPQHF.

In nucleotides, the CDR3 is TGTGCCAGCAGCCACCGGACAGGGGACACCGGGGAGCTGTTTTTT. This translates into CASSHRTGDTGELFF. The chain joins TRBV7-2 to TRBJ2-2; 9 bases agree with TRBD1. Germline trimming cut 5 bases from V and 3 bases from J; bases unmatched to any gene: 4. This CDR3 comprises 15 residues. In germline, CDR1 is SGHTA, CDR2 FQGNSA.